This entry lists 16 T cell receptor beta chains sequenced from one sample in a study of molecular identifiers for immune sequencing clone quantification. TCRdb re-analysed the PCR reads in MiXCR, keeping a single row per CDR3 protein. The data contain over 600,000 distinct CDR3 sequences, 15% to 20% of them singletons. The sequenced sample was naive CD8+ T cells from blood, with Jurkat cell RNA spiked in. Subset here: FACS-sorted CD8+CD4-CCR7+CD45RA+ naive T cells. The receptor source for this set is a human donor in good health. Some libraries in this study had Jurkat cell RNA spiked in.

A word on this clonotype: An end of the junction does not agree with germline; a read error may underlie this. V usage is TRBV7-9 and J usage is TRBJ1-4, with D perhaps matching TRBD1 (6 bases). CDR3 length equals 15 residues. The germline CDR1 and CDR2 sequences are SEHNR and FQNEAQ (reference sequence). The CDR3 is CASSQRTGPDETLFF. As DNA, the CDR3 is TGTGCCAGCAGCCAAAGAACAGGGCCAGATGAAACACTGTTTTTT.

As for this clonotype: This may be a read error: a much more frequent sequence differs by one nucleotide. CDR3 residues: CAGSLLTGSYNEQFF. DNA of the CDR3: TGCGCCGGCAGCTTGTTGACAGGGTCCTACAATGAGCAGTTCTTC. V usage is TRBV5-1 and J usage is TRBJ2-1; 7 bases agree with TRBD1. The CDR3 spans 15 residues. Germline CDR1 and CDR2: SGHRS and YFSETQ.

This clonotype was seen a single time. Being one base from a much bigger clone, this may be a read error. The V gene is TRBV5-6, the J gene TRBJ2-2; D unclear. The CDR3 is 13 residues long. CDR1 is SGHDT and CDR2 is YYEEEE in the germline V gene. The CDR3 sequence is CAGSVTLTGELFF. In DNA, the CDR3 is TGTGCCGGCAGCGTGACCCTCACCGGGGAGCTGTTTTTT.

As regards this clonotype: A much more abundant neighbour one base away suggests this may be a read error. This chain links TRBV4-3 with TRBJ2-5; D may correspond to TRBD1 or TRBD2 (5 bases each). Per the germline V gene, CDR1 is LGHNA and CDR2 is YSLEER. The V and J ends lost 3 bases and 5 bases respectively, with 13 bases between them. This CDR3 contains 14 residues. CDR3 bases: TGCGCCAGCAGCCAGGGACGGCCCCGGGAGACCCAGTACTTC. Its translation is CASSQGRPRETQYF.

On this clonotype itself: No DNA is shown, since the ends of the CDR3 on it are uncertain; the CDR3 is the one TCRdb lists. The CDR3 sequence: CASSFGPGVDEQYF. This chain connects TRBV5-3 to TRBJ2-7. TRBV5-3 is an open reading frame, and its role is uncertain. The CDR3 is 14 amino acids in total, end residues counted.

With regard to this clonotype: A much bigger clone sits one base away, suggesting this may be a read error. The CDR3 ends on some other residue instead of the conserved phenylalanine or tryptophan, so this is likely a read error. The chain uses TRBV20-1 and TRBJ1-1; D gene unclear. The V gene's germline CDR1 is DFQATT and CDR2 SNEGSKA (reference sequence). The CDR3 contains 14 residues. The V end was cut by 3 bases, the J end by 5 bases, with 16 bases between. The CDR3 DNA reads TGCAGTGCTAGTGGCTTCCCTACCGGGACTGAAGCTTTCTCT. Protein product: CSASGFPTGTEAFS.

This clonotype has more than one count but fewer than ten. The chain carries TRBV19 and TRBJ1-6, with a possible D match to TRBD1 (5 bases). Germline V gene data show CDR1 as LNHDA and CDR2 as SQIVND (reference sequence). The CDR3 extends over 14 amino acids. The V and J ends lost 4 bases and 4 bases respectively, with 8 bases between them. CDR3 sequence reads: CASSRGGYNSPLHF. The CDR3 DNA follows: TGTGCCAGTAGTAGGGGGGGTTATAATTCACCCCTCCACTTT. The full variable domain, in which reference TRBV19 and TRBJ1-6 provide the parts outside the CDR3, is DGGITQSPKYLFRKEGQNVTLSCEQNLNHDAMYWYRQDPGQGLRLIYYSQIVNDFQKGDIAEGYSVSREKKESFPLTVTSAQKNPTAFYLCASSRGGYNSPLHFGNGTRLTVT.

This clonotype came up a few times. V usage is TRBV7-9 and J usage is TRBJ2-7; possibly TRBD1 for D (5 bases). CDR1 is SEHNR and CDR2 is FQNEAQ in the germline V gene (reference sequence). This CDR3 comprises 18 residues. The V end lost 4 bases, the J end lost 0 bases, and 22 bases lay between the germline ends. The CDR3 region has the DNA TGTGCCAGCAGCTCCCTGGCCGGCCAGGGCCAAAGCTCCTACGAGCAGTACTTC. As protein: CASSSLAGQGQSSYEQYF.

The rearrangement uses TRBV5-6 and TRBJ2-3, with TRBD2 identical over 15 bases. Germline CDR1 SGHDT, CDR2 YYEEEE. Trimming removed 4 bases from V and 1 base from J; junction bases left unmatched: 1. This CDR3 is 16 amino acids long. For the CDR3, the DNA is TGTGCCAGCAGCGGACTAGCGGGAGGGGGCACAGATACGCAGTATTTT. Translation: CASSGLAGGGTDTQYF.

This clonotype was seen many times. This sequence joins TRBV19 and TRBJ1-2; the D is unclear. Per the germline V gene, CDR1 is LNHDA and CDR2 is SQIVND (reference sequence). V was clipped by 3 bases and J by 1 base, with 12 bases between them. The CDR3 runs 15 residues. The CDR3 region has the DNA TGTGCCAGTAGTATTCCGTCGACACTTAACTATGGCTACACCTTC. As protein: CASSIPSTLNYGYTF.

V and J are TRBV19 and TRBJ1-4; D remains ambiguous. The CDR3 length is 14 residues. V was pared by 3 bases and J by 7 bases, with 12 bases between. Germline-derived CDR1 and CDR2 are LNHDA and SQIVND (reference sequence). CDR3 residues: CASSISPRPEKLFF. For the CDR3, the DNA is TGTGCCAGTAGTATCTCCCCAAGGCCTGAAAAACTGTTTTTT.

Ten or more counts support this clonotype. The chain recombines TRBV20-1 with TRBJ2-5; 10 positions agree with TRBD2. The CDR3 runs to 17 residues. The germline V gene encodes CDR1 DFQATT and CDR2 SNEGSKA (reference sequence). Trimming removed 1 base from V and 0 bases from J; junction bases left unmatched: 8. The chain's CDR3 is CSARVASGGQYQETQYF. CDR3 in DNA: TGCAGTGCTAGAGTGGCTAGCGGGGGCCAGTACCAAGAGACCCAGTACTTC.

This clonotype was recorded a few times. The chain couples TRBV12-5 to TRBJ2-1; D tentatively fits TRBD1 or TRBD2 (6 bases each). CDR3 size: 16 residues. Between the trimmed V and J ends, which lost 4 bases and 7 bases, there was a span of 20 bases. CDR1 and CDR2 (germline): LGHNT, FRNRAP. CDR3 protein: CASGSHREVMMNEQFF. In DNA, the CDR3 is TGTGCTAGTGGTTCTCACAGGGAGGTTATGATGAATGAGCAGTTCTTC.

This chain uses TRBV27 with TRBJ2-7, with no clear D. The CDR3 covers 13 residues. Germline values: CDR1 MNHEY, CDR2 SMNVEV (reference sequence). The ends were cut back, 8 bases at V and 6 bases at J, with 17 bases in the middle. The CDR3 DNA sequence: TGTGCCAGCTCGAATGGATGGGGTACCGAGCAGTACTTC. Translating it yields CASSNGWGTEQYF.

For this clonotype: Just one base apart from a much larger clone, this may be a read error. This chain joins TRBV6-5 and TRBJ1-1; D call uncertain. This CDR3 is built from 15 residues. Germline assignment: CDR1 MNHEY and CDR2 SVGAGI. Trimming removed 5 bases from V and 5 bases from J, with 18 bases in between. CDR3 in DNA: TGTGCCAGCAGTCGTCACAACCCGGGTCTTACTGAAGCTTTCTTT. Protein: CASSRHNPGLTEAFF.

V gene TRBV4-3 combines with J gene TRBJ2-7, with D hard to call. This CDR3 is built from 16 residues. CDR1 LGHNA and CDR2 YSLEER come from the germline V gene. The V gene lost 0 bases and the J gene lost 3 bases, with 15 bases spanning the gap. The CDR3 DNA follows: TGCGCCAGCAGCCAAGAGGCTGGGGTGGTCTTCTACGAGCAGTACTTC. This codes for CASSQEAGVVFYEQYF.